This entry lists 9 T cell receptor beta chains sequenced from one sample in a study of CD8 T cells in ankylosing spondylitis. TCRdb re-called the 5' RACE reads through MiXCR, storing one row per CDR3 protein. This sample has roughly 38,000 distinct CDR3 sequences, with roughly 3.1% found just once. Sequenced input: blood, either unsorted or a sorted T cell fraction (not recorded which). These receptors were collected from a male donor with ankylosing spondylitis or in good health (not recorded which).

This clonotype was detected ten times or more. The V call is TRBV9, the J call TRBJ2-1; 10 positions match TRBD1. CDR1 and CDR2 (germline): SGDLS, YYNGEE. CDR3 length equals 14 residues. V trimming: 3 bases; J trimming: 7 bases; junction bases outside the gene matches: 4. The CDR3 coding sequence is TGTGCCAGCAGCGCAGGGGACAGGGGAAATGAGCAGTTCTTC. Amino acids: CASSAGDRGNEQFF.

There are many counts of this clonotype. The V gene is TRBV9, the J gene TRBJ2-1; either TRBD1 or TRBD2 may fit D (6 bases each). Per germline, CDR1 SGDLS and CDR2 YYNGEE. V lost 0 bases and J 9 bases, leaving 16 bases between the germline ends. The CDR3 extends over 15 amino acids. CDR3 protein: CASSVEWGAVGEQFF. The CDR3 coding sequence is TGTGCCAGCAGCGTAGAGTGGGGGGCCGTAGGTGAGCAGTTCTTC.

This clonotype was detected ten times or more. This chain uses TRBV9 with TRBJ2-1, with D perhaps TRBD2 (6 bases). The CDR3 contains 15 residues. Germline V CDR1 and CDR2: SGDLS, YYNGEE. Trimming took off 0 bases at V and 4 bases at J, with 11 bases between the two ends. The CDR3 protein is CASSVGGSGYNEQFF. Here the CDR3 DNA reads TGTGCCAGCAGCGTAGGGGGTAGCGGATACAATGAGCAGTTCTTC. The variable domain in full, with the rest retrieved from reference TRBV9 and TRBJ2-1, is DSGVTQTPKHLITATGQRVTLRCSPRSGDLSVYWYQQSLDQGLQFLIQYYNGEERAKGNILERFSAQQFPDLHSELNLSSLELGDSALYFCASSVGGSGYNEQFFGPGTRLTVL.

This clonotype showed up many times. The chain couples TRBV9 to TRBJ2-5; 8 bases match TRBD2. The V and J ends lost 2 bases and 1 base, in that order; junction bases with no gene match: 7. The V gene's germline CDR1 is SGDLS and CDR2 YYNGEE. There are 16 residues in the CDR3. The CDR3 nucleotides are TGTGCCAGCAGCGTTTCTAGCGGGTCCAGCCAAGAGACCCAGTACTTC. Translation gives CASSVSSGSSQETQYF.

This clonotype appeared many times. The chain recombines TRBV9 with TRBJ1-2; possible D gene TRBD1, 5 bases. Deletions cut 0 bases from V and 7 bases from J, with 16 bases between. Germline CDR1 SGDLS, CDR2 YYNGEE. The CDR3 consists of 15 residues. The CDR3 loop reads CASSVEAGILGGYTF. The DNA for the CDR3 is TGTGCCAGCAGCGTAGAGGCAGGGATATTGGGTGGCTACACCTTC.

This clonotype was recorded at least ten times. This chain uses TRBV9 with TRBJ2-3; 8 positions match TRBD1. Germline lookup yields CDR1 SGDLS and CDR2 YYNGEE. This CDR3 region has 17 residues. After removal of 1 base from V and 0 bases from J, the junction contained 7 bases not matched to a gene. CDR3 coding DNA: TGTGCCAGCAGCGTAAGCCACAGGGGGTCTAGCACAGATACGCAGTATTTT. Protein product: CASSVSHRGSSTDTQYF.

This clonotype appeared many times. The J gene is TRBJ2-5, the V gene TRBV9; TRBD2 matches at 13 bases. The CDR3 is 14 amino acids. V shed 3 bases and J 8 bases; nucleotides not matched to a gene: 4. CDR1 is SGDLS, CDR2 YYNGEE, per germline. The chain's CDR3 is CASSETSGGATQYF. The CDR3 DNA follows: TGTGCCAGCAGCGAAACTAGCGGGGGGGCTACCCAGTACTTC.

The chain uses TRBV9 and TRBJ2-6; TRBD1 matches 8 bases. CDR1 and CDR2 from the germline V gene are SGDLS and YYNGEE. The CDR3 totals 17 residues. V lost 3 bases, J lost 0 bases, and 5 bases stayed unmatched. The CDR3 protein is CASSAGQAASGANVLTF. The CDR3, as DNA: TGTGCCAGCAGCGCGGGACAGGCTGCCTCTGGGGCCAACGTCCTGACTTTC. The variable domain in full, with the rest retrieved from reference TRBV9 and TRBJ2-6, is DSGVTQTPKHLITATGQRVTLRCSPRSGDLSVYWYQQSLDQGLQFLIQYYNGEERAKGNILERFSAQQFPDLHSELNLSSLELGDSALYFCASSAGQAASGANVLTFGAGSRLTVL.

This clonotype was recorded at least ten times. The V gene is TRBV9, the J gene TRBJ2-5; the match to TRBD2 covers 7 bases. J gave up 1 base and V 0 bases, and 9 bases lay outside the gene matches. CDR3 size: 17 residues. Germline V lookup: CDR1 SGDLS, CDR2 YYNGEE. CDR3 sequence (DNA): TGTGCCAGCAGCGTAGGGAATAGCGGGCGGACCCAAGAGACCCAGTACTTC. It yields the protein CASSVGNSGRTQETQYF.